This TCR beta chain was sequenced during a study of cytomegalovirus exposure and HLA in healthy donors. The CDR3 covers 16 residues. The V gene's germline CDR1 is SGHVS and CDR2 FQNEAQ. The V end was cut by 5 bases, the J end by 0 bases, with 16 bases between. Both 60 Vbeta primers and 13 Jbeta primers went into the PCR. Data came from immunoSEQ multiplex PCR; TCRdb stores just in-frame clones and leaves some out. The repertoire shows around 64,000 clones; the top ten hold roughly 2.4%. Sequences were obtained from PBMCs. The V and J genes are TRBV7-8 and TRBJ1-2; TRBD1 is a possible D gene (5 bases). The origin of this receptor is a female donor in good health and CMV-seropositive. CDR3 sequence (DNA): TGTGCCAGCAGCCCCTTAGGGGAGGGTGCTAACTATGGCTACACCTTC. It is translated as CASSPLGEGANYGYTF.